The rows below give T cell receptor beta chains drawn from one sample of a study of T-cell reconstitution after alpha-beta-depleted transplantation in children. TCRdb re-called the PCR reads through MiXCR, storing one row per CDR3 protein. The top ten hold 0.79% of the sample, which has around 700,000 distinct CDR3 sequences, less than 15% seen once. The sample was PBMCs, taken before TCRalphabeta/CD19-depleted stem cell transplant. The receptors were sampled from a girl aged 2 to 10 with congenital amegakaryocytic thrombocytopenia, due to receive a stem cell transplant. The CDR3 runs from the conserved cysteine through the conserved F or W. The order of the fields is V gene, clone size, CDR3 protein. Clone size, where shown, is once, few, many, or a class for clones that have expanded.

v_call: TRBV20-1
clone_size: many
cdr3_aa: CSARKPGLAQYF

v_call: TRBV6-1
clone_size: NA
cdr3_aa: CASSQTGLTYNEQFF

v_call: TRBV7-9
clone_size: NA
cdr3_aa: CASSPNRKQYF

v_call: TRBV20-1
clone_size: many
cdr3_aa: CSASRAGGFGDTQYF

v_call: TRBV20-1
clone_size: many
cdr3_aa: CSARGGQGAGNEQFF

v_call: TRBV20-1
clone_size: many
cdr3_aa: CSARDGATYGYTF

v_call: TRBV7-2
clone_size: NA
cdr3_aa: CASSLLGQTLAKNIQHF

v_call: TRBV6-5
clone_size: many
cdr3_aa: CASSYRPAEPTYEQYF

v_call: TRBV20-1
clone_size: few
cdr3_aa: CSARDEETQETQYF

v_call: TRBV5-1
clone_size: few
cdr3_aa: CASTVTSGGASTQYF

v_call: TRBV14
clone_size: few
cdr3_aa: CASSQAVMKRVAYEQYF

v_call: TRBV20-1
clone_size: NA
cdr3_aa: CSAREGGVETQYF

v_call: TRBV11-2
clone_size: NA
cdr3_aa: CASSLGAGDLDTQYF

v_call: TRBV29-1
clone_size: many
cdr3_aa: CSHPVGPYGYTF

v_call: TRBV21-1
clone_size: NA
cdr3_aa: CASSPGLAGRSSYDEQFF

v_call: TRBV29-1
clone_size: many
cdr3_aa: CSVLPGGGELFF

v_call: TRBV20-1
clone_size: NA
cdr3_aa: CSALKDWFQSNEQFF

v_call: TRBV18
clone_size: few
cdr3_aa: CASSPPVSFSYNEQFF

v_call: TRBV20-1
clone_size: NA
cdr3_aa: CSANPTSPQEQFF

v_call: TRBV21-1
clone_size: few
cdr3_aa: CASSKGVPLGPNASGNTIYF

v_call: TRBV3-1
clone_size: few
cdr3_aa: CASIESGSDIQYF

v_call: TRBV5-1
clone_size: many
cdr3_aa: CASSLGYRGDSPLHF